Listed below are T cell receptor beta chains from one sample, sequenced in a study of cytomegalovirus exposure and HLA in healthy donors. Some clones are missing from TCRdb's copy, which holds only in-frame ones; the method was immunoSEQ multiplex PCR. This repertoire includes 55,000 to 80,000 clones. The material sequenced was PBMCs. These receptors were collected from a man in his forties in good health and CMV-seronegative. CDR3s include the opening cysteine and the closing phenylalanine or tryptophan. D genes are given only for firm matches.

j_call: TRBJ2-7; d_call: TRBD2; v_call: TRBV6-1; cdr3_nt: TGTGCCAGCAGGCAGCGGACTAGCGGGTCGGGTGAGCAGTACTTC; cdr3_aa: CASRQRTSGSGEQYF
j_call: TRBJ1-6; d_call: -; v_call: TRBV6-1; cdr3_nt: TGTGCCGGGGGAGGGAGGTGGGATAATTCACCCCTCCACTTT; cdr3_aa: CAGGGRWDNSPLHF
j_call: TRBJ2-2; d_call: -; v_call: TRBV27; cdr3_nt: TGTGCCAGCAGTTTCCGTATGGCTTCCGGGGAGCTGTTTTTT; cdr3_aa: CASSFRMASGELFF
j_call: TRBJ2-3; d_call: TRBD2; v_call: TRBV9; cdr3_nt: TGTGCCAGCAGCGTAGGACTAGCGGGCACAGATACGCAGTATTTT; cdr3_aa: CASSVGLAGTDTQYF
j_call: TRBJ2-3; d_call: TRBD2; v_call: TRBV9; cdr3_nt: TGTGCCAGCAGCGTAAGTGGGGGGGGTACCACAGATACGCAGTATTTT; cdr3_aa: CASSVSGGGTTDTQYF
j_call: TRBJ2-1; d_call: TRBD2; v_call: TRBV5-1; cdr3_nt: TGCGCCAGCAGCGGAGTAGCGGGGGTCAATGAGCAGTTCTTC; cdr3_aa: CASSGVAGVNEQFF
j_call: TRBJ1-1; d_call: TRBD1; v_call: TRBV5-8; cdr3_nt: TGTGCCAGCACCCTGACAGGGACGAACACTGAAGCTTTCTTT; cdr3_aa: CASTLTGTNTEAFF
j_call: TRBJ2-7; d_call: TRBD1; v_call: TRBV5-1; cdr3_nt: TGCGCCAGCAGCGCCGAATGGGACAGCTCCTACGAGCAGTACTTC; cdr3_aa: CASSAEWDSSYEQYF
j_call: TRBJ2-7; d_call: TRBD2; v_call: TRBV2; cdr3_nt: TGTGCCAGCAAGGGAGGGGTAAGCTCCTACGAGCAGTACTTC; cdr3_aa: CASKGGVSSYEQYF
j_call: TRBJ1-3; d_call: -; v_call: TRBV30; cdr3_nt: TGTGCCTGGAGTGTAGCCCGAGGTTCTGGAAACACCATATATTTT; cdr3_aa: CAWSVARGSGNTIYF
j_call: TRBJ1-6; d_call: -; v_call: TRBV6-5; cdr3_nt: TGTGCCAGCAGTTACGCAGTCAGTTATTCACCCCTCCACTTT; cdr3_aa: CASSYAVSYSPLHF
j_call: TRBJ1-2; d_call: -; v_call: TRBV7-9; cdr3_nt: TGTGCCAGCAGCGAGCGAAGACGGGACACCTCCTATGGCTACACCTTC; cdr3_aa: CASSERRRDTSYGYTF
j_call: TRBJ2-7; d_call: TRBD1; v_call: TRBV30; cdr3_nt: TGTGCCTGGGACAGGGGCTCCTACGAGCAGTACTTC; cdr3_aa: CAWDRGSYEQYF
j_call: TRBJ2-1; d_call: TRBD2; v_call: TRBV7-9; cdr3_nt: TGTGCCAGCAGCCGCGGGGGGGAGCAGTTCTTC; cdr3_aa: CASSRGGEQFF
j_call: TRBJ1-6; d_call: TRBD1; v_call: TRBV5-6; cdr3_nt: TGTGCCAGCAGCTACCGGGACAGAAACTCACCCCCCCACTTT; cdr3_aa: CASSYRDRNSPPHF
j_call: TRBJ2-7; d_call: TRBD1; v_call: TRBV9; cdr3_nt: TGTGCCAGCAGCACCTCCGGGACAGGGGACGAGCAGTACTTC; cdr3_aa: CASSTSGTGDEQYF
j_call: TRBJ1-3; d_call: TRBD1; v_call: TRBV10-3; cdr3_nt: TGTGCCATCAGCTGGGACAGCTTATCTGGAAACACCATATATTTT; cdr3_aa: CAISWDSLSGNTIYF
j_call: TRBJ1-5; d_call: TRBD1; v_call: TRBV4-1; cdr3_nt: TGCGCCAGCAGCCAAGGACAGGGGGCCCAAAGGCCCCAGCATTTT; cdr3_aa: CASSQGQGAQRPQHF
j_call: TRBJ2-7; d_call: -; v_call: TRBV2; cdr3_nt: TGTGCCAGCAGCGGACAGCGCTACGAGCAGTACTTC; cdr3_aa: CASSGQRYEQYF
j_call: TRBJ1-6; d_call: TRBD1; v_call: TRBV11-2; cdr3_nt: TGTGCCAGCAGCACCAACAGGGGGAAGGGTTCACCCCTCCACTTT; cdr3_aa: CASSTNRGKGSPLHF
j_call: TRBJ2-5; d_call: -; v_call: TRBV6-5; cdr3_nt: TGTGCCAGCAGTCCACCGGGGTTAGAAGAGACCCAGTACTTC; cdr3_aa: CASSPPGLEETQYF
j_call: TRBJ2-5; d_call: -; v_call: TRBV6-1; cdr3_nt: TGTGCCAGCAGTGACGGCGACAGTTTATTCCAAGAGACCCAGTACTTC; cdr3_aa: CASSDGDSLFQETQYF
j_call: TRBJ2-1; d_call: TRBD2; v_call: TRBV11-3; cdr3_nt: TGTGCCAGCAGCTCACGAGGGGGTAGCGGGGGGGCGAAGGGCAATGAGCAGTTCTTC; cdr3_aa: CASSSRGGSGGAKGNEQFF
j_call: TRBJ1-1; d_call: TRBD1; v_call: TRBV9; cdr3_nt: TGTGCCAGCAGCGTCAGACAGGGGGAGAACACTGAAGCTTTCTTT; cdr3_aa: CASSVRQGENTEAFF
j_call: TRBJ1-1; d_call: -; v_call: TRBV2; cdr3_nt: TGTGCCAGCAGTGAAGCAGCGAACACTGAAGCTTTCTTT; cdr3_aa: CASSEAANTEAFF
j_call: TRBJ2-1; d_call: -; v_call: TRBV30; cdr3_nt: TGTGCCTGGTCTGCAAGTTACGGGTCCCTTGACAGTGCCTCCTACAATGAGCAGTTCTTC; cdr3_aa: CAWSASYGSLDSASYNEQFF
j_call: TRBJ1-5; d_call: TRBD1; v_call: TRBV29-1; cdr3_nt: TGCAGCGTTCAGGAGACAGGGGATCAGCCCCAGCATTTT; cdr3_aa: CSVQETGDQPQHF
j_call: TRBJ1-2; d_call: TRBD1; v_call: TRBV28; cdr3_nt: TGTGCCAGCAGTCCCCCCAACAGGGGGGAGTATGGCTACACCTTC; cdr3_aa: CASSPPNRGEYGYTF
j_call: TRBJ2-3; d_call: TRBD1; v_call: TRBV7-3; cdr3_nt: TGTGCCAGCAGCTCCTACGGGACAGGGGGGTATACGCAGTATTTT; cdr3_aa: CASSSYGTGGYTQYF
j_call: TRBJ2-5; d_call: -; v_call: TRBV6-1; cdr3_nt: TGTGCCAGCACCCCCCACAGGGATCGGGAGACCCAGTACTTC; cdr3_aa: CASTPHRDRETQYF
j_call: TRBJ2-6; d_call: -; v_call: TRBV11-3; cdr3_nt: TGTGCCAGCAGCCCTGGTCCCGGGGTGGGGTCTGGGGCCAACGTCCTGACTTTC; cdr3_aa: CASSPGPGVGSGANVLTF
j_call: TRBJ1-5; d_call: -; v_call: TRBV2; cdr3_nt: TGTGCCAGCAGGGCCGATAGCAATCAGCCCCAGCATTTT; cdr3_aa: CASRADSNQPQHF
j_call: TRBJ1-3; d_call: -; v_call: TRBV6-1; cdr3_nt: TGTGCCAGCAACCGGGACTCTGGAAACACCATATATTTT; cdr3_aa: CASNRDSGNTIYF
j_call: TRBJ2-5; d_call: TRBD2; v_call: TRBV7-3; cdr3_nt: TGTGCCAGCAGCCCACGGCGGGGGGAGACCCAGTACTTC; cdr3_aa: CASSPRRGETQYF
j_call: TRBJ1-5; d_call: -; v_call: TRBV5-5; cdr3_nt: TGTGCCAGCAGCTTGAACCGGGATCAGCCCCAGCATTTT; cdr3_aa: CASSLNRDQPQHF
j_call: TRBJ1-1; d_call: TRBD1; v_call: TRBV5-1; cdr3_nt: TGCGCCAGCAGCTTGGTAGGACAGGGGAACACTGAAGCTTTCTTT; cdr3_aa: CASSLVGQGNTEAFF
j_call: TRBJ2-7; d_call: -; v_call: TRBV29-1; cdr3_nt: TGCAGCGCCCCCCGGGGAGGCCATCTCTCCTACGAGCAGTACTTC; cdr3_aa: CSAPRGGHLSYEQYF
j_call: TRBJ1-1; d_call: -; v_call: TRBV5-1; cdr3_nt: TGCGCCAGCAGCTTGGGGGGGACTGAAGATTTCTTT; cdr3_aa: CASSLGGTEDFF
j_call: TRBJ2-3; d_call: TRBD2; v_call: TRBV7-3; cdr3_nt: TGTGCCAGCAGCCCGATTACGGGGGGAGTAACTAGCACAGATACGCAGTATTTT; cdr3_aa: CASSPITGGVTSTDTQYF
j_call: TRBJ1-5; d_call: -; v_call: TRBV18; cdr3_nt: TGTGCCACCCTTCCCGGTCACTCCACAGGGAATATGAGCAATCAGCCCCAGCATTTT; cdr3_aa: CATLPGHSTGNMSNQPQHF
j_call: TRBJ2-3; d_call: -; v_call: TRBV11-2; cdr3_nt: TGTGCCAGCAGCCTCATCGGGAGCACAGATACGCAGTATTTT; cdr3_aa: CASSLIGSTDTQYF
j_call: TRBJ2-1; d_call: TRBD1; v_call: TRBV5-1; cdr3_nt: TGCGCCAGCAGCACGGGACAGGGGGTGGATGAGCAGTTCTTC; cdr3_aa: CASSTGQGVDEQFF
j_call: TRBJ1-1; d_call: -; v_call: TRBV28; cdr3_nt: TGTGCCAGCAGGGACTCGGTGGGGAGTGGGACTGAAGCTTTCTTT; cdr3_aa: CASRDSVGSGTEAFF
j_call: TRBJ2-1; d_call: TRBD1; v_call: TRBV10-3; cdr3_nt: TGTGCCACCTCGGGGGACAGGCAACCCAATGAGCAGTTCTTC; cdr3_aa: CATSGDRQPNEQFF
j_call: TRBJ1-2; d_call: -; v_call: TRBV10-3; cdr3_nt: TGTGCCATCAGTGAGGCTACTAACTATGGCTACACCTTC; cdr3_aa: CAISEATNYGYTF
j_call: TRBJ1-2; d_call: TRBD1; v_call: TRBV7-9; cdr3_nt: TGTGCCAGCAGCCGGGACAGGGGGCCTAACTATGGCTACACCTTC; cdr3_aa: CASSRDRGPNYGYTF
j_call: TRBJ1-2; d_call: -; v_call: TRBV5-1; cdr3_nt: TGCGCCAGCAGCTTGGCCGCGGTCGGAGCTAACTATGGCTACACCTTC; cdr3_aa: CASSLAAVGANYGYTF
j_call: TRBJ2-4; d_call: TRBD1; v_call: TRBV6-1; cdr3_nt: TGTGCCAGCAGACCGCTAGACAGGGTTATAGACATTCAGTACTTC; cdr3_aa: CASRPLDRVIDIQYF
j_call: TRBJ1-5; d_call: -; v_call: TRBV18; cdr3_nt: TGTGCCAGCTCACCAAGGGGGAATCAGCCCCAGCATTTT; cdr3_aa: CASSPRGNQPQHF
j_call: TRBJ2-1; d_call: -; v_call: TRBV7-9; cdr3_nt: TGTGCCAGCAGCTTAGAATTGGTCTCCCGGGAGCAGTTCTTC; cdr3_aa: CASSLELVSREQFF
j_call: TRBJ2-2; d_call: TRBD1; v_call: TRBV18; cdr3_nt: TGTGCCAGCTCCCCGCCCCGGGGACAGGAGACAAACACCGGGGAGCTGTTTTTT; cdr3_aa: CASSPPRGQETNTGELFF
j_call: TRBJ1-1; d_call: -; v_call: TRBV13; cdr3_nt: TGTGCCAGCAGCTCTGGAGGGAACACTGAAGCTTTCTTT; cdr3_aa: CASSSGGNTEAFF
j_call: TRBJ2-7; d_call: -; v_call: TRBV9; cdr3_nt: TGTGCCAGCAGCGTAGGGGCCGTATTGAGGGACGAGCAGTACTTC; cdr3_aa: CASSVGAVLRDEQYF
j_call: TRBJ1-3; d_call: TRBD1; v_call: TRBV5-4; cdr3_nt: TGTGCCAGCAGTTACAGGGGTTCTGGAAACACCATATATTTT; cdr3_aa: CASSYRGSGNTIYF
j_call: TRBJ2-4; d_call: -; v_call: TRBV2; cdr3_nt: TGTGCCAGCAGTGAAGGAGGTTCACGGGCCAAAAACATTCAGTACTTC; cdr3_aa: CASSEGGSRAKNIQYF
j_call: TRBJ1-1; d_call: -; v_call: TRBV2; cdr3_nt: TGTGCCAGCAGTGAAACTGGGGCCGAAGTTATGAACACTGAAGCTTTCTTT; cdr3_aa: CASSETGAEVMNTEAFF
j_call: TRBJ2-5; d_call: -; v_call: TRBV27; cdr3_nt: TGTGCCAGCAGTCCCCTGGCACAGGGCCTCAGGGAGACCCAGTACTTC; cdr3_aa: CASSPLAQGLRETQYF
j_call: TRBJ2-5; d_call: TRBD2; v_call: TRBV7-9; cdr3_nt: TGTGCCAGCATCCCCAACGGGGGGGAGAGCCAAGAGACCCAGTACTTC; cdr3_aa: CASIPNGGESQETQYF
j_call: TRBJ2-2; d_call: -; v_call: TRBV19; cdr3_nt: TGTGCCAGTAGACCGGGATACGGGGGGCTGTACACCGGGGAGCTGTTTTTT; cdr3_aa: CASRPGYGGLYTGELFF
j_call: TRBJ2-7; d_call: -; v_call: TRBV5-1; cdr3_nt: TGCGCCAGCAGCCGATACTCGGACAGCTACGAGCAGTACTTC; cdr3_aa: CASSRYSDSYEQYF